This note documents a single T cell receptor (beta chain) sequence. The antigen is undetermined. The data are from a study of cytomegalovirus exposure and HLA in healthy donors. The overall study: Sequencing of about 179 million T cells in an earlier analysis found 120 million or so unique TCR beta sequences. General study points: Researchers catalogued about 150 TCR beta chains as cytomegalovirus-associated. Sequences of the TCR beta chain were said to predict the HLA-A and HLA-B alleles of most subjects accurately.

Primers included in the PCR were 60 Vbeta and 13 Jbeta primers. Some clones are missing from TCRdb's copy, which holds only in-frame ones; the method was immunoSEQ multiplex PCR. Here the sample spans tens of thousands of clones, just under 70% being singletons. Despite likely unrecorded immune exposures, the donors were nominally healthy at the time of sampling. The CDR3 has 15 amino acids. Losses at the gene ends were 5 bases for V and 1 base for J; bases not matched to a gene: 4. Germline V gene lookup returns CDR1 SGHRS and CDR2 YFSETQ. V usage is TRBV5-1 and J usage is TRBJ2-5; 11 bases are a match to TRBD1. This sequence was found in a man aged 45-60 years in good health and CMV-seronegative. The sample consisted of PBMCs. The CDR3 DNA sequence: TGCGCCAGCAGGGGCGGGACAGGGGGCCAAGAGACCCAGTACTTC. Amino acid sequence: CASRGGTGGQETQYF.